This entry is about one T cell receptor beta chain. TCRdb's copy holds only in-frame clones and misses some; the assay was immunoSEQ multiplex PCR. The table records approximately 97,000 clones, roughly nine tenths of them present only once. The data were obtained in a study of blood T cell repertoires in COVID-19. At the level of the study: The cDNA or gDNA used as material had been derived from T cells, B-cell-depleted T cells, or PBMCs.

This CDR3 has 15 residues. Looked up from germline, CDR1 is MNHNS and CDR2 is SASEGT. J lost 3 bases, V lost 3 bases, and 5 bases had no gene match. Sequencing was performed on peripheral blood. The receptor comes from a man aged 60 to 75 with acute or convalescent COVID-19. The chain uses TRBV6-1 and TRBJ1-5; TRBD1 agrees at 7 bases. CDR3 loop: CASSDRTGLNQPQHF. The CDR3 coding sequence is TGTGCCAGCAGTGACCGGACAGGACTCAATCAGCCCCAGCATTTT.